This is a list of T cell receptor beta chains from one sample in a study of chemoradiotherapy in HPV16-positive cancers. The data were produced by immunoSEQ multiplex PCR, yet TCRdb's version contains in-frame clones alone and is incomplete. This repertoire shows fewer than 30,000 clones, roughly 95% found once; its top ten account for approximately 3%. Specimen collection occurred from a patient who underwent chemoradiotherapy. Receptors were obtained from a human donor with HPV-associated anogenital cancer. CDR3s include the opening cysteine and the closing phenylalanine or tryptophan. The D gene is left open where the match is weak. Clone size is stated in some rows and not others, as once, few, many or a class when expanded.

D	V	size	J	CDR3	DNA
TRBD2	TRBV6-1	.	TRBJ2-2	CASSEAGSGRWNTGELFF	TGTGCCAGCAGTGAAGCGGGTAGCGGGAGGTGGAACACCGGGGAGCTGTTTTTT
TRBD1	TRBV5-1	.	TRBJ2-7	CASSPGQRSTYEQYF	TGCGCCAGCAGCCCGGGACAGCGATCCACCTACGAGCAGTACTTC
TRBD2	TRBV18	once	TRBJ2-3	CASSPRTSGGTDTQYF	TGTGCCAGCTCACCCCGGACTAGCGGGGGCACAGATACGCAGTATTTT
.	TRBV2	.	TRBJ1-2	CASSEGGFTF	TGTGCCAGCAGTGAAGGTGGATTCACCTTC
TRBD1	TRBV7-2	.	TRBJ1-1	CASSFSPTGFAEAFF	TGTGCCAGCAGCTTCTCCCCGACAGGGTTCGCTGAAGCTTTCTTT
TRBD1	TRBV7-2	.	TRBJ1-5	CASSYRQGLGQPQHF	TGTGCCAGCAGCTACAGACAGGGTCTTGGACAGCCCCAGCATTTT
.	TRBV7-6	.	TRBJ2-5	CASSLAHQETQYF	TGTGCCAGCAGCTTAGCGCATCAAGAGACCCAGTACTTC
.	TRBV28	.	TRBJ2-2	CASILRGASDTGELFF	TGTGCCAGCATCCTTCGCGGGGCATCTGACACCGGGGAGCTGTTTTTT
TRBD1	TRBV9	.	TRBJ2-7	CASSPGQGASYEQYF	TGTGCCAGCAGCCCAGGACAGGGGGCTTCCTACGAGCAGTACTTC
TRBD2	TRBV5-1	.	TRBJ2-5	CASSRGGLARLLQETQYF	TGCGCCAGCAGCCGGGGGGGACTAGCGAGACTCCTTCAAGAGACCCAGTACTTC
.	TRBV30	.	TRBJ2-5	CACSRGETQYF	TGTGCCTGTTCCCGGGGGGAGACCCAGTACTTC
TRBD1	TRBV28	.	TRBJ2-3	CASWDRGTTDTQYF	TGTGCCAGCTGGGACAGGGGGACCACAGATACGCAGTATTTT
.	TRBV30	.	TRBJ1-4	CAWSVTGSGEKLFF	TGTGCCTGGAGTGTGACCGGGAGTGGTGAAAAACTGTTTTTT
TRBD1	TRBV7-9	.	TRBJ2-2	CASYRRERGQGISGELFF	TGTGCCAGCTACCGGCGTGAGAGGGGACAGGGTATTTCCGGGGAGCTGTTTTTT
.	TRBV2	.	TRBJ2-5	CASLVGGPEETQYF	TGTGCCAGCCTGGTGGGGGGCCCCGAAGAGACCCAGTACTTC
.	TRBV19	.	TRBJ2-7	CASKGKTDSYEQYF	TGTGCCAGTAAAGGTAAGACGGACTCCTACGAGCAGTACTTC
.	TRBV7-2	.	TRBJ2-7	CASSRDNTYEQYF	TGTGCCAGCAGTCGGGACAATACCTACGAGCAGTACTTC
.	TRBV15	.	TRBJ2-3	CATSSLTDTQYF	TGTGCCACCAGCAGTTTGACGGATACGCAGTATTTT
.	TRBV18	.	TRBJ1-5	CASSPGGDYYQPQHF	TGTGCCAGCTCACCAGGGGGCGACTACTATCAGCCCCAGCATTTT
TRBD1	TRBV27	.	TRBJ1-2	CASAGQGNYGYTF	TGTGCCAGCGCGGGACAGGGGAACTATGGCTACACCTTC
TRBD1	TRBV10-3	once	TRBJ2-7	CAISDGGTGGYEQYF	TGTGCCATCAGTGATGGAGGGACAGGAGGATACGAGCAGTACTTC
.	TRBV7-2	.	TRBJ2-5	CASSPQGRGQETQYF	TGTGCCAGCAGCCCCCAAGGAAGGGGGCAAGAGACCCAGTACTTC
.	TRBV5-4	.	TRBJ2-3	CASSFGGTLSTDTQYF	TGTGCCAGCAGCTTTGGAGGGACACTTAGCACAGATACGCAGTATTTT
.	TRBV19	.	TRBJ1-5	CASSIGSGRGYGNQPQHF	TGTGCCAGTAGTATAGGGAGCGGTAGGGGGTATGGCAATCAGCCCCAGCATTTT
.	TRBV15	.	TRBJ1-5	CATRGQRGNQPQHF	TGTGCCACCAGAGGGCAGCGGGGCAATCAGCCCCAGCATTTT
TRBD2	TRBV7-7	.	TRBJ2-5	CASSGAGGQETQYF	TGTGCCAGCAGCGGGGCGGGAGGACAAGAGACCCAGTACTTC
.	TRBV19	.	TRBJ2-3	CASSIGDTQYF	TGTGCCAGTAGTATTGGAGATACGCAGTATTTT
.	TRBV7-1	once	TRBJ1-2	CASSPATDFLLGWQGPIANYGYTF	TGTGCCAGCAGCCCAGCTACCGACTTTTTACTAGGCTGGCAGGGACCCATAGCTAACTATGGCTACACCTTC
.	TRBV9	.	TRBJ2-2	CASNWGDTGELFF	TGTGCCAGCAATTGGGGGGACACCGGGGAGCTGTTTTTT
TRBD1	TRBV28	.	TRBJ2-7	CASSLTTGSKQYF	TGTGCCAGCAGTCTGACGACAGGGTCAAAGCAGTACTTC
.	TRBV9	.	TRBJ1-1	CASSDDGTEAFF	TGTGCCAGCAGCGACGATGGGACTGAAGCTTTCTTT
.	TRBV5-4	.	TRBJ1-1	CASSLPTTGELEAFF	TGTGCCAGCAGCCTGCCCACGACAGGAGAACTTGAAGCTTTCTTT